A selection of T cell receptor beta chains follows, all from one sample in a study of T cell repertoires in cytomegalovirus infection. The antigens these receptors bind are not known. TCRdb re-analysed the reads in MiXCR, keeping a single row per CDR3 protein. The table includes 650,000 to 900,000 distinct CDR3 sequences, almost 30% detected once. The specimen was cultured CD8+ T cells from PBMCs, collected from culture after CMV antigen stimulation. Every receptor here comes from a human donor in good health (CMV status not recorded). Some clones in this sample may be carry-over from other donors' samples. The CDR3 runs from the conserved cysteine through the conserved F or W. The D gene is left open where the match is weak. Clone size is given for some rows only: seen once, a few or many times, or a class if the clone is expanded.

cdr3_nt: TGCAGTGCCAGAGACTATCGGGGGGATTACAATGAGCAGTTCTTC
cdr3_aa: CSARDYRGDYNEQFF
d_call: TRBD2
clone_size: NA
v_call: TRBV20-1
j_call: TRBJ2-1

cdr3_nt: TGTGCCAGCAGCGCCCAAGCGGGGTTGGCAGATACGCAGTATTTT
cdr3_aa: CASSAQAGLADTQYF
d_call: TRBD2
clone_size: few
v_call: TRBV9
j_call: TRBJ2-3

cdr3_nt: TGCAGCGCGGGGGCCGGGTGGCAGGGGTACCAAGAGACCCAGTACTTC
cdr3_aa: CSAGAGWQGYQETQYF
d_call: NA
clone_size: NA
v_call: TRBV29-1
j_call: TRBJ2-5

cdr3_nt: TGTGCCAGTAGTATAGAATTAGGGTACACTGAAGCTTTCTTT
cdr3_aa: CASSIELGYTEAFF
d_call: NA
clone_size: NA
v_call: TRBV19
j_call: TRBJ1-1

cdr3_nt: TGTGCCAGTGTCCCGGGACTCACGACAGATACGCAGTATTTT
cdr3_aa: CASVPGLTTDTQYF
d_call: NA
clone_size: few
v_call: TRBV28
j_call: TRBJ2-3

cdr3_nt: TGTGCCAGCAGCTTCTATACCCGCATGGGGGGGGAGACCCAGTACTTC
cdr3_aa: CASSFYTRMGGETQYF
d_call: TRBD2
clone_size: many
v_call: TRBV7-2
j_call: TRBJ2-5

cdr3_nt: TGTGCCAGCAGCTTCAAAGGGGGCCACATAGCCAAAAACATTCAGTACTTC
cdr3_aa: CASSFKGGHIAKNIQYF
d_call: TRBD1
clone_size: NA
v_call: TRBV5-5
j_call: TRBJ2-4

cdr3_nt: TGTGCCAGTAGTATACGGACGGGACCTTCCATGAACACTGAAGCTTTCTTT
cdr3_aa: CASSIRTGPSMNTEAFF
d_call: NA
clone_size: few
v_call: TRBV19
j_call: TRBJ1-1

cdr3_nt: TGTGCCAGCAGCCTTGACTCCAGCTCCTACAATGAGCAGTTCTTC
cdr3_aa: CASSLDSSSYNEQFF
d_call: NA
clone_size: many
v_call: TRBV7-6
j_call: TRBJ2-1

cdr3_nt: TGTGCCAGCAGCATCTCGTCGGGGGGGACGAGTAATGAGCAGTTCTTC
cdr3_aa: CASSISSGGTSNEQFF
d_call: TRBD2
clone_size: many
v_call: TRBV12-3/TRBV12-4
j_call: TRBJ2-1

cdr3_nt: TGTGCCAGCAGCAGGTGGGAGATGAACACTGAAGCTTTCTTT
cdr3_aa: CASSRWEMNTEAFF
d_call: NA
clone_size: few
v_call: TRBV6-2/TRBV6-3
j_call: TRBJ1-1

cdr3_nt: TGCAGTGCTAGAGATGAGAAATCCTATAATTCACCCCTCCACTTT
cdr3_aa: CSARDEKSYNSPLHF
d_call: NA
clone_size: few
v_call: TRBV20-1
j_call: TRBJ1-6

cdr3_nt: TGTGCTAGTGGTTTTTTGCCGCGGCAGGTCCACAATGAGCAGTTCTTC
cdr3_aa: CASGFLPRQVHNEQFF
d_call: NA
clone_size: few
v_call: TRBV12-5
j_call: TRBJ2-1

cdr3_nt: TGTGCCAGCAGCCAAGATACGGGGGGGCGTGAGCAGTTCTTC
cdr3_aa: CASSQDTGGREQFF
d_call: TRBD2
clone_size: few
v_call: TRBV14
j_call: TRBJ2-1

cdr3_nt: TGTGCCAGCAGTCCGACTCTACGTAGCTCCTACAATGAGCAGTTCTTC
cdr3_aa: CASSPTLRSSYNEQFF
d_call: NA
clone_size: NA
v_call: TRBV2
j_call: TRBJ2-1

cdr3_nt: TGTGCCAGCAGTGACGTGACAGGGGGGTGGCAAGCTTTCTTT
cdr3_aa: CASSDVTGGWQAFF
d_call: TRBD1
clone_size: NA
v_call: TRBV2
j_call: TRBJ1-1

cdr3_nt: TGCGCCAGCAGCCAAGAAAGGAACGGCGGTGAAGAAAAACTGTTTTTT
cdr3_aa: CASSQERNGGEEKLFF
d_call: NA
clone_size: few
v_call: TRBV4-3
j_call: TRBJ1-4

cdr3_nt: TGCGCCAGCAGCCAAGAACCTAGCGGGATCGATGAGCAGTTCTTC
cdr3_aa: CASSQEPSGIDEQFF
d_call: TRBD2
clone_size: NA
v_call: TRBV4-1
j_call: TRBJ2-1

cdr3_nt: TGTGCCAGCAGTAACAGGGAACGGAGCTATGGCTACACCTTC
cdr3_aa: CASSNRERSYGYTF
d_call: NA
clone_size: NA
v_call: TRBV27
j_call: TRBJ1-2

cdr3_nt: TGTGCCAGCAGCACAGGGTTTTGGACTGAAGCTTTCTTT
cdr3_aa: CASSTGFWTEAFF
d_call: NA
clone_size: NA
v_call: TRBV6-2/TRBV6-3
j_call: TRBJ1-1

cdr3_nt: TGTGCCACCGGCAGAGATCAAGGGCTTGGGCAGCCCCAGCATTTT
cdr3_aa: CATGRDQGLGQPQHF
d_call: NA
clone_size: NA
v_call: TRBV15
j_call: TRBJ1-5

cdr3_nt: TGTGCCACCGGGGGCCCGCGTGAGCAGTACTTC
cdr3_aa: CATGGPREQYF
d_call: NA
clone_size: NA
v_call: TRBV7-6
j_call: TRBJ2-7

cdr3_nt: TGTGCCAGCAGTACCTTGACAGGGCGGGGGAACACCGGGGAGCTGTTTTTT
cdr3_aa: CASSTLTGRGNTGELFF
d_call: NA
clone_size: few
v_call: TRBV12-3/TRBV12-4
j_call: TRBJ2-2

cdr3_nt: TGTGCCAGCTGGGGACTGCGGGGGGCCATAAGGTCCGGGGAGCTGTTTTTT
cdr3_aa: CASWGLRGAIRSGELFF
d_call: TRBD2
clone_size: few
v_call: TRBV27
j_call: TRBJ2-2

cdr3_nt: TGTGCCAGCAGTTTAACAGGTTTCCAAGAGACCCAGTACTTC
cdr3_aa: CASSLTGFQETQYF
d_call: NA
clone_size: many
v_call: TRBV12-3/TRBV12-4
j_call: TRBJ2-5

cdr3_nt: TGCAGTGCTAGAGCTGGTTACGGGAATCAGCCCCAGCATTTT
cdr3_aa: CSARAGYGNQPQHF
d_call: NA
clone_size: few
v_call: TRBV20-1
j_call: TRBJ1-5

cdr3_nt: TGTGCCAGCAGCCAAGGCGGGGGGACTAGCGGCACAGATACGCAGTATTTT
cdr3_aa: CASSQGGGTSGTDTQYF
d_call: TRBD2
clone_size: few
v_call: TRBV4-2
j_call: TRBJ2-3

cdr3_nt: TGTGCCAGCAGCCGTTATCCCAGGGCGTCGGTAGAGACCCAGTACTTC
cdr3_aa: CASSRYPRASVETQYF
d_call: NA
clone_size: NA
v_call: TRBV6-2/TRBV6-3
j_call: TRBJ2-5

cdr3_nt: TGCAGCGTTGCCCTGGGTGGTAACTATGGCTACACCTTC
cdr3_aa: CSVALGGNYGYTF
d_call: NA
clone_size: few
v_call: TRBV29-1
j_call: TRBJ1-2

cdr3_nt: TGTGCCAGCAGCGCCGGGACAGATGAAGCTTTCTTT
cdr3_aa: CASSAGTDEAFF
d_call: TRBD1
clone_size: few
v_call: TRBV7-6
j_call: TRBJ1-1

cdr3_nt: TGTGCCAGCAGCTCGCGGGGGGGCGAGGGGACCCAGTACTTC
cdr3_aa: CASSSRGGEGTQYF
d_call: TRBD2
clone_size: many
v_call: TRBV9
j_call: TRBJ2-5

cdr3_nt: TGTGCCAGCAGCCCACCAGGGGTTAGGGAGACCCAGTACTTC
cdr3_aa: CASSPPGVRETQYF
d_call: NA
clone_size: few
v_call: TRBV7-9
j_call: TRBJ2-5

cdr3_nt: TGCGCCAGCAGCCAAGACGATATTAAGATGGCGTCCTACGAGCAGTACTTC
cdr3_aa: CASSQDDIKMASYEQYF
d_call: NA
clone_size: NA
v_call: TRBV4-1
j_call: TRBJ2-7

cdr3_nt: TGTGCCAGCAGTTACGGAGGGGCTAGTCAGCCCCAGCATTTT
cdr3_aa: CASSYGGASQPQHF
d_call: NA
clone_size: many
v_call: TRBV6-2/TRBV6-3
j_call: TRBJ1-5

cdr3_nt: TGTGCCAGCAGCCAACTTAGCGGGGGGACCCTCTACGAGCAGTACTTC
cdr3_aa: CASSQLSGGTLYEQYF
d_call: TRBD2
clone_size: NA
v_call: TRBV4-2
j_call: TRBJ2-7

cdr3_nt: TGTGCCAGTAGGGAAAAAAGGGGGCACGGGGAATTAAGTCAGCCCCAGCATTTT
cdr3_aa: CASREKRGHGELSQPQHF
d_call: TRBD1
clone_size: few
v_call: TRBV19
j_call: TRBJ1-5

cdr3_nt: TGTGCCAGCAGCTTGGTTTCGGCGGTTAGCTCCTACAATGAGCAGTTCTTC
cdr3_aa: CASSLVSAVSSYNEQFF
d_call: NA
clone_size: few
v_call: TRBV5-6
j_call: TRBJ2-1

cdr3_nt: TGTGCCAGCAGTTTAGAAGGGCAGACAGATATGCAGTATTTT
cdr3_aa: CASSLEGQTDMQYF
d_call: NA
clone_size: NA
v_call: TRBV28
j_call: TRBJ2-3

cdr3_nt: TGCGCCAGCAGCTTGGTTGGTAGCGGGGGCCTCAACACAGATACGCAGTATTTT
cdr3_aa: CASSLVGSGGLNTDTQYF
d_call: TRBD2
clone_size: NA
v_call: TRBV5-1
j_call: TRBJ2-3

cdr3_nt: TGTGCCAGCAGCTTAGGGATAGCAAGCTCCTATAATTCACCCCTCCACTTT
cdr3_aa: CASSLGIASSYNSPLHF
d_call: NA
clone_size: NA
v_call: TRBV7-2
j_call: TRBJ1-6

cdr3_nt: TGTGCCAGCAGCTCCGGGACAGACTTAGACATTCAGTACTTC
cdr3_aa: CASSSGTDLDIQYF
d_call: TRBD1
clone_size: NA
v_call: TRBV5-4
j_call: TRBJ2-4

cdr3_nt: TGTGCCAGCAGCCGCTTCCTAACCCCGGGACAGGGGTTCGAGCAGTACTTC
cdr3_aa: CASSRFLTPGQGFEQYF
d_call: TRBD1
clone_size: few
v_call: TRBV7-2
j_call: TRBJ2-7

cdr3_nt: TGTGCCAGCAGCTCAAGCCGGACAGATAGCAATCAGCCCCAGCATTTT
cdr3_aa: CASSSSRTDSNQPQHF
d_call: NA
clone_size: NA
v_call: TRBV7-9
j_call: TRBJ1-5

cdr3_nt: TGTGCCAGCAGTGAAAACAAGAACACTGAAGCTTTCTTT
cdr3_aa: CASSENKNTEAFF
d_call: NA
clone_size: NA
v_call: TRBV6-1
j_call: TRBJ1-1

cdr3_nt: TGTGCCAGCAGCTTAGCGGGGGGCCGCCAGGAGCAGTTCTTC
cdr3_aa: CASSLAGGRQEQFF
d_call: TRBD2
clone_size: few
v_call: TRBV7-3
j_call: TRBJ2-1

cdr3_nt: TGTGCCAGCAGCCCCTGGCAGGGGATCACTGAAGCTTTCTTT
cdr3_aa: CASSPWQGITEAFF
d_call: NA
clone_size: NA
v_call: TRBV5-5
j_call: TRBJ1-1

cdr3_nt: TGTGCCAGCAGCCATCCAGACAGGTTTCAGGACGAGCAGTACTTC
cdr3_aa: CASSHPDRFQDEQYF
d_call: NA
clone_size: many
v_call: TRBV7-2
j_call: TRBJ2-7

cdr3_nt: TGTGCCAGCAGCGGGAGGGACAGGGAGGTCTATGAGCAGTTCTTC
cdr3_aa: CASSGRDREVYEQFF
d_call: TRBD1
clone_size: few
v_call: TRBV7-9
j_call: TRBJ2-1

cdr3_nt: TGTGCCAGCAGTTTTGCAGGGGAGGCCACTGAAGCTTTCTTT
cdr3_aa: CASSFAGEATEAFF
d_call: NA
clone_size: NA
v_call: TRBV27
j_call: TRBJ1-1

cdr3_nt: TGTGCCAGCAGCTTCGGACAGCCCTCCTACAATGAGCAGTTCTTC
cdr3_aa: CASSFGQPSYNEQFF
d_call: NA
clone_size: NA
v_call: TRBV11-2
j_call: TRBJ2-1

cdr3_nt: TGTGCCACCAGCAGAGATACCCCCATCAGCGAGCAGTACTTC
cdr3_aa: CATSRDTPISEQYF
d_call: NA
clone_size: NA
v_call: TRBV15
j_call: TRBJ2-7

cdr3_nt: TGTGCCAGCAGTTACTCGGGGTTGAGGCACACACCTAACTATGGCTACACCTTC
cdr3_aa: CASSYSGLRHTPNYGYTF
d_call: NA
clone_size: NA
v_call: TRBV6-6
j_call: TRBJ1-2

cdr3_nt: TGCGCCAGCAGCTTGGCCGGGAGGGGCCCTTTCAATGAGCAGTTCTTC
cdr3_aa: CASSLAGRGPFNEQFF
d_call: TRBD2
clone_size: few
v_call: TRBV5-1
j_call: TRBJ2-1

cdr3_nt: TGTGCCAGCAGCTTAGATGGAGGGGCTAACTATGGCTACACCTTC
cdr3_aa: CASSLDGGANYGYTF
d_call: NA
clone_size: NA
v_call: TRBV7-8
j_call: TRBJ1-2

cdr3_nt: TGTGCCAGCAGCTTAGACGGGGGAGTTGGCTACACCTTC
cdr3_aa: CASSLDGGVGYTF
d_call: NA
clone_size: NA
v_call: TRBV7-9
j_call: TRBJ1-2